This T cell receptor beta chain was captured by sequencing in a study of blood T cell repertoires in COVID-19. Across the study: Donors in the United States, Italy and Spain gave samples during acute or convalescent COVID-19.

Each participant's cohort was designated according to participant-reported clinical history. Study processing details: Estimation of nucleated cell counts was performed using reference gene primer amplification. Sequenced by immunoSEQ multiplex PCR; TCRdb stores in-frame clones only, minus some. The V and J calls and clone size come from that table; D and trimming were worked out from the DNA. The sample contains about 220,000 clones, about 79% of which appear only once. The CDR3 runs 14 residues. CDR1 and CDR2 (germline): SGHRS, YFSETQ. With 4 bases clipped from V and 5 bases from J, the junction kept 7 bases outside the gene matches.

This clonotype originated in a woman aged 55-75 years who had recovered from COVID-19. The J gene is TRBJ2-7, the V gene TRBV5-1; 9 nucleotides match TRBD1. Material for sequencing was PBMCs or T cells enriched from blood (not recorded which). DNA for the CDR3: TGCGCCAGCAGCACGGGACAGGGTTTCCACGAGCAGTACTTC. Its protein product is CASSTGQGFHEQYF.